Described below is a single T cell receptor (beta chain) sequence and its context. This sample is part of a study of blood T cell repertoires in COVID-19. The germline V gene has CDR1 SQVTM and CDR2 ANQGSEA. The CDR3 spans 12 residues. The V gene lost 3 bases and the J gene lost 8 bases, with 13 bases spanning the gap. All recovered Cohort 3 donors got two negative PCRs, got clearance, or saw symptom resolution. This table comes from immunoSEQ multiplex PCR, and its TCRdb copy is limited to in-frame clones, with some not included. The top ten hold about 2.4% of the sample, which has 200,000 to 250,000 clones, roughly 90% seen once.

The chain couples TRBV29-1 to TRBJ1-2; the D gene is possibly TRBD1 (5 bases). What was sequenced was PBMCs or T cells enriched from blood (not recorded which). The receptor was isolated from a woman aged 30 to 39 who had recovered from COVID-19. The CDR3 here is CSVEQGGGGYTF. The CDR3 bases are TGCAGCGTTGAGCAGGGAGGAGGAGGCTACACCTTC.